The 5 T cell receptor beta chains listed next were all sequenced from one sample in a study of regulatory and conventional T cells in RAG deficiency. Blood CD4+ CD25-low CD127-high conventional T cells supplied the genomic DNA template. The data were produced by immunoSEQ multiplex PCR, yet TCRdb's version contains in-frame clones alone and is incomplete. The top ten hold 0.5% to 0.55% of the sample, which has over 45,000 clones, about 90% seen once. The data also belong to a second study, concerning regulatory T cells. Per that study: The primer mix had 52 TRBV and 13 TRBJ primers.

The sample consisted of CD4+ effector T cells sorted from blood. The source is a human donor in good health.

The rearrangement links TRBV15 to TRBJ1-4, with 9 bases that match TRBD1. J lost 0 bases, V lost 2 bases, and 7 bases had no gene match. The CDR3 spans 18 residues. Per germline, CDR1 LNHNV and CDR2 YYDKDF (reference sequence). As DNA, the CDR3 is TGTGCCACCAGCAGAAAGAGACAGGGGGTTGCAACTAATGAAAAACTGTTTTTT. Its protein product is CATSRKRQGVATNEKLFF.

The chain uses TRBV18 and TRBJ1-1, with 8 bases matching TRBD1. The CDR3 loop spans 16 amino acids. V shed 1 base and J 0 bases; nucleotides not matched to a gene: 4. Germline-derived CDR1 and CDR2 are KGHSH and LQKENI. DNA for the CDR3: TGTGCCAGCTCACCACTCGGACAGGGTATGAACACTGAAGCTTTCTTT. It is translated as CASSPLGQGMNTEAFF. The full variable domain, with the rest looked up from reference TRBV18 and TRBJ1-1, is NAGVMQNPRHLVRRRGQEARLRCSPMKGHSHVYWYRQLPEEGLKFMVYLQKENIIDESGMPKERFSAEFPKEGPSILRIQQVVRGDSAAYFCASSPLGQGMNTEAFFGQGTRLTVV.

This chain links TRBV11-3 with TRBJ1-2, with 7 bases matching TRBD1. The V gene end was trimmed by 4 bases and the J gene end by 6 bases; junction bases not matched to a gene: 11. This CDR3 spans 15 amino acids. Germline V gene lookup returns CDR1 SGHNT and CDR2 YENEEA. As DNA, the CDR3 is TGTGCCAGCAGCTCCCCGGCCAGGGGGTTTGATGGCTACACCTTC. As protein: CASSSPARGFDGYTF. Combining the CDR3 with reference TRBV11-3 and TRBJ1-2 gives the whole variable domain EAGVVQSPRYKIIEKKQPVAFWCNPISGHNTLYWYLQNLGQGPELLIRYENEEAVDDSQLPKDRFSAERLKGVDSTLKIQPAELGDSAVYLCASSSPARGFDGYTFGSGTRLTVV.

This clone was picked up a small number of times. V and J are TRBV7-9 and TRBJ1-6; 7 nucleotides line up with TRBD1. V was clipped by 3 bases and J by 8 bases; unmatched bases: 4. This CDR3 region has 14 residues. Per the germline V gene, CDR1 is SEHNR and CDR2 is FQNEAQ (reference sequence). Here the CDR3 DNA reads TGTGCCAGCAGCTTCGGTCAGGGGGATTCACCCCTCCACTTT. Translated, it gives CASSFGQGDSPLHF.

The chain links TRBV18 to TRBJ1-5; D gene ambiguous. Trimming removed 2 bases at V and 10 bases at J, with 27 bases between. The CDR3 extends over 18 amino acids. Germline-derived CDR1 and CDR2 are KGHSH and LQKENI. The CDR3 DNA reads TGTGCCAGCTCACCATTTGGTACTCTGGCAGGTGCAATGAGCCCCCAGCATTTT. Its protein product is CASSPFGTLAGAMSPQHF.